Listed here are 15 T cell receptor beta chains from one sample, sequenced in a study of radiation and T cells in renal cell carcinoma (TCRdb year 2020). Library generation was performed with the immunoSEQ multiplex PCR assay. The table comes from immuneACCESS by way of TCRdb, which keeps in-frame sequences with V and J called. Part of the clones is missing from these tables; in studies checked, under half for an unresolved V gene and the rest for unknown reasons. In this sample the table shows 120,000 or so clones, approximately 85% of which occur a single time. 5.8% of the sample comes from the top ten. In the paper's terms, the time point label means: blood 2 weeks post-SBRT. Explained via the paper, the treatment or condition label denotes: 15 Gy SBRT to primary tumor, nephrectomy 4 weeks later. The input for sequencing was blood, taken from a patient whose treatment included radiotherapy and nephrectomy. These receptors were taken from a man aged 50 or older with renal cell carcinoma.

CDR3 sequence: CASKPQNNDNTEAFF. DNA for the CDR3: TGTGCCAGTAAACCCCAAAATAACGACAACACTGAAGCTTTCTTT. J is TRBJ1-1 and V is TRBV19; D remains ambiguous. The CDR3 totals 15 residues. V was cut by 7 bases and J by 2 bases, with 17 bases left in between. Looked up from germline, CDR1 is LNHDA and CDR2 is SQIVND (reference sequence). The entire variable domain, with the rest obtained from reference TRBV19 and TRBJ1-1, is as follows: DGGITQSPKYLFRKEGQNVTLSCEQNLNHDAMYWYRQDPGQGLRLIYYSQIVNDFQKGDIAEGYSVSREKKESFPLTVTSAQKNPTAFYLCASKPQNNDNTEAFFGQGTRLTVV.

J is TRBJ2-3 and V is TRBV5-4; 10 nucleotides align to TRBD2. V gave up 1 base and J gave up 9 bases; unmatched junction bases: 11. This CDR3 has 16 residues. Germline V gene sequence: CDR1 SGHNT, CDR2 YYREEE (reference sequence). The CDR3 reads CASSLFLAGAGGTQYF. The DNA for the CDR3 is TGTGCCAGCAGCTTGTTTCTAGCGGGGGCCGGGGGGACGCAGTATTTT.

The chain joins TRBV4-2 to TRBJ2-5, with a weak D call TRBD1 (7 bases). Germline lookup yields CDR1 LGHNA and CDR2 YNFKEQ. This CDR3 comprises 15 residues. V was shortened by 8 bases and J by 0 bases, with 16 bases between the two germline ends. The CDR3 loop is CASQGVAANQETQYF. Here the CDR3 DNA reads TGTGCCAGCCAGGGGGTAGCGGCGAACCAAGAGACCCAGTACTTC.

The chain uses TRBV5-1 and TRBJ2-3; no firm D call. Trimming stripped 2 bases from V and 1 base from J, with 11 bases between. Germline V gene data show CDR1 as SGHRS and CDR2 as YFSETQ. This CDR3 has 15 residues. The CDR3: CASSFLASGTDTQYF. As DNA, the CDR3 is TGCGCCAGCAGCTTTTTAGCCTCCGGCACAGATACGCAGTATTTT.

This sequence joins TRBV11-2 and TRBJ2-1; 14 bases are shared with TRBD2. CDR3 length equals 15 residues. Germline trimming cut 7 bases from V and 8 bases from J; bases unmatched to any gene: 7. The germline V gene encodes CDR1 SGHAT and CDR2 FQNNGV. This CDR3 reads CASKTSGGAWDEQFF. The CDR3 nucleotides are TGTGCCAGCAAGACTAGCGGGGGGGCTTGGGATGAGCAGTTCTTC.

This sequence joins TRBV6-1 and TRBJ2-3; D ambiguous. CDR1 MNHNS and CDR2 SASEGT come from the germline V gene. The ends were cut back, 0 bases at V and 2 bases at J, with 3 bases in the middle. The CDR3 runs 13 residues. CDR3 DNA sequence: TGTGCCAGCAGTGAAGCTTACACAGATACGCAGTATTTT. Translation: CASSEAYTDTQYF.

This rearrangement joins TRBV7-9 to TRBJ2-3; a possible D gene is TRBD2 (5 bases). Looked up from germline, CDR1 is SEHNR and CDR2 is FQNEAQ (reference sequence). Deletions cut 1 base from V and 1 base from J, with 6 bases between. The CDR3 runs to 14 residues. CDR3 coding DNA: TGTGCCAGCAGCTTAGAAGCGGGCACAGATACGCAGTATTTT. Its protein is CASSLEAGTDTQYF.

This chain uses TRBV30 with TRBJ2-7; 7 bases are a match to TRBD1. This CDR3 contains 14 residues. The V segment lost 1 base and the J segment 7 bases; nucleotides outside the gene matches: 10. Germline loops: CDR1 GTSNPN, CDR2 SVGIG (reference sequence). This CDR3 reads CAWSETGSKSEQYF. The CDR3 bases are TGTGCCTGGAGTGAGACAGGGTCAAAGTCTGAGCAGTACTTC.

The J gene is TRBJ1-2, the V gene TRBV7-9, with a weak D call TRBD1 (5 bases). The CDR3 consists of 13 residues. Trimming cost V 4 bases and J 2 bases, with 8 bases left between them. Germline assignment: CDR1 SEHNR and CDR2 FQNEAQ (reference sequence). CDR3 residues: CASSSRDNYGYTF. CDR3 nucleotide sequence: TGTGCCAGCAGCTCCCGGGACAACTATGGCTACACCTTC.

The CDR3 DNA sequence: TGTGCCGGGAAGAGGGACAATAATCAGCCCCAGCATTTT. Translated, it gives CAGKRDNNQPQHF. The chain carries TRBV2 and TRBJ1-5, with D perhaps TRBD1 (6 bases). This CDR3 region has 13 residues. V dropped 11 bases and J dropped 4 bases, with 15 bases sitting between them. Per the germline V gene, CDR1 is SNHLY and CDR2 is FYNNEI.

The rearrangement uses TRBV11-3 and TRBJ2-7; weak D call: TRBD2 (5 bases). V lost 5 bases and J lost 2, with 7 bases in between. Germline V lookup: CDR1 SGHNT, CDR2 YENEEA. There are 12 residues in the CDR3. DNA for the CDR3: TGTGCCAGCAGCCAGACTACCTACGAGCAGTACTTC. Translating it yields CASSQTTYEQYF.

The chain has TRBV19 and TRBJ2-1, with a possible D match to TRBD1 (6 bases). The CDR3 is 14 amino acids. CDR1 and CDR2 from the germline V gene are LNHDA and SQIVND (reference sequence). The V end was cut by 4 bases, the J end by 5 bases, with 12 bases between. This CDR3 reads CASSRSTGHNEQFF. The CDR3 DNA sequence: TGTGCCAGTAGTAGATCGACAGGCCACAATGAGCAGTTCTTC.

This chain uses TRBV15 with TRBJ1-2, with D tentatively TRBD1 (6 bases). Germline CDR1 reads LNHNV; CDR2 reads YYDKDF (reference sequence). Trimming took 3 bases from V and 3 from J, leaving 11 bases between them. CDR3 length: 14 amino acids. CDR3 DNA: TGTGCCACCAGCAGGGAACAGGGAGACTATGGCTACACCTTC. It yields the protein CATSREQGDYGYTF.

The V and J genes are TRBV5-1 and TRBJ2-3; weak D call: TRBD1 (5 bases). With 0 bases removed from V and 1 base from J, the gap between germline ends came to 12 bases. CDR3 length equals 16 residues. Germline CDR1 reads SGHRS; CDR2 reads YFSETQ. The CDR3 protein is CASSLDGAVRTDTQYF. The CDR3 DNA reads TGCGCCAGCAGCTTGGATGGGGCAGTCCGCACAGATACGCAGTATTTT.

The rearrangement uses TRBV7-2 and TRBJ2-5; 7 nucleotides agree with TRBD2. V gave up 5 bases and J gave up 4 bases; unmatched junction bases: 4. Germline lookup yields CDR1 SGHTA and CDR2 FQGNSA. CDR3 length: 13 residues. In nucleotides, the CDR3 is TGTGCCAGCAGCCTCAGGACTAGAGAGACCCAGTACTTC. This sequence encodes CASSLRTRETQYF.